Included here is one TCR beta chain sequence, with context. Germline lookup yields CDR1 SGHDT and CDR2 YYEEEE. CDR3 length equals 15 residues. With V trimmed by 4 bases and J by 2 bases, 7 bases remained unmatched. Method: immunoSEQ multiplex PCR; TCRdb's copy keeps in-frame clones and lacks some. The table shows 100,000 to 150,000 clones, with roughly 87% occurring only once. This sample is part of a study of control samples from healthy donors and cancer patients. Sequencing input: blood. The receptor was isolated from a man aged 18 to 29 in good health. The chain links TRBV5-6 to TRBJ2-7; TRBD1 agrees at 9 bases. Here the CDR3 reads CASSPDRGLAYEQYF. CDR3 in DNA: TGTGCCAGCAGCCCCGACAGGGGGTTGGCCTACGAGCAGTACTTC.